This T cell receptor beta chain came from a study of beta chain features in type 1 diabetes. Study conclusions and caveats: Type 1 diabetes patients had moderately but significantly shorter TCRB CDR3s in all four CD4+ subsets.

In regard to this clone: As yet, its antigen is unknown.

The study reverse transcribed the entire isolated RNA, so it sequenced expressed TCRB transcripts. Profiling relied on immunoSEQ multiplex PCR, and the TCRdb table lists in-frame clones only, not all of them. The data show fewer than 900,000 clones, 17% seen once. The V and J ends lost 0 bases and 6 bases respectively, with 9 bases between them. Per germline, CDR1 SGDLS and CDR2 YYNGEE. The CDR3 sequence is 14 residues long. CD4+ naive, central memory, regulatory and stem cell-like memory subsets were isolated by sorting on CD45RO/CCR7/CD25/CD127/CD95/CD27. This chain links TRBV9 with TRBJ2-2; D unclear. Sequencing was carried out using naive CD4+ T cells from blood. This TCR was recovered from a woman between 18 and 29 years old in good health. CDR3 DNA: TGTGCCAGCAGCGTAGGTGGCTTGTCCGGGGAGCTGTTTTTT. Translating gives CASSVGGLSGELFF.